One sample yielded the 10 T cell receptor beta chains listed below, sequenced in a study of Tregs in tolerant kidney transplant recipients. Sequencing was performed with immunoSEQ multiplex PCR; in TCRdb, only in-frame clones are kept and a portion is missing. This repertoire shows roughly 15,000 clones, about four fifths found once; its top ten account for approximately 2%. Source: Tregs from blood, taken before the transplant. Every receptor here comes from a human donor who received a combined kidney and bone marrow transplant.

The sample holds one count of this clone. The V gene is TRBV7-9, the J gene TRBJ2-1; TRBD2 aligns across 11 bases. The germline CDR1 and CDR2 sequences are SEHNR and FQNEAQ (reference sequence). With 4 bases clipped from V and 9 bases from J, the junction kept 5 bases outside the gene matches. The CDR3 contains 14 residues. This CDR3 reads CASSYSGRAGEQFF. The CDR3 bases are TGTGCCAGCAGCTATAGCGGGAGGGCCGGTGAGCAGTTCTTC.

The CDR3 sequence: CASSDTGPLTDTQYF. CDR3 bases: TGCGCCAGCAGCGACACAGGGCCCCTGACGGATACGCAGTATTTT. V is TRBV4-1 and J is TRBJ2-3; tentative D call: TRBD1 (6 bases). Trimming removed 5 bases at V and 6 bases at J, with 18 bases between. CDR1 and CDR2 from the germline V gene are MGHRA and YSYEKL. CDR3 size: 15 residues.

The CDR3 DNA reads TGTGCCAGCAGTGAATATGCAGGGACAGATACGCAGTATTTT. Amino acid sequence: CASSEYAGTDTQYF. The rearrangement uses TRBV25-1 and TRBJ2-3, with D possibly matching TRBD1 (5 bases). V was shortened by 0 bases and J by 3 bases, with 7 bases between the two germline ends. The CDR3 is made up of 14 amino acids. The V gene's germline CDR1 is MGHDK and CDR2 SYGVNS.

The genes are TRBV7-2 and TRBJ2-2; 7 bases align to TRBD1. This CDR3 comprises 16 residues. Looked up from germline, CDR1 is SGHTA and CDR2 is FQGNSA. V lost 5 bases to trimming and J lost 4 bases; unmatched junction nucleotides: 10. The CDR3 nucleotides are TGTGCCAGCAGCACCCACAGGGGAGAGGGCACCGGGGAGCTGTTTTTT. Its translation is CASSTHRGEGTGELFF.

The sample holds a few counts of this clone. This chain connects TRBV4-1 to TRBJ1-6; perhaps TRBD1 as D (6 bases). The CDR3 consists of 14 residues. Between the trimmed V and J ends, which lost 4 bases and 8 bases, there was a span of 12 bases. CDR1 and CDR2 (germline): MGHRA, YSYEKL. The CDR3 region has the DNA TGCGCCAGCAGCCTCCGGGGGGCGGATTCACCCCTCCACTTT. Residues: CASSLRGADSPLHF.

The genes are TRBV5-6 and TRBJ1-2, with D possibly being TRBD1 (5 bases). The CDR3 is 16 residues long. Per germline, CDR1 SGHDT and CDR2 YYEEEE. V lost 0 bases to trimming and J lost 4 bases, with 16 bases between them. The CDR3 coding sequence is TGTGCCAGCAGCTTGGAGGGCTCGGGGGTACGCTATGGCTACACCTTC. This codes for CASSLEGSGVRYGYTF.

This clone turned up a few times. CDR3 bases: TGCGCCAGCAGCTTGGCCGGGGGGAATCCGAACACTGAAGCTTTCTTT. Protein: CASSLAGGNPNTEAFF. The chain couples TRBV5-1 to TRBJ1-1; possible D gene TRBD1, 5 bases. This CDR3 contains 16 residues. The V gene's germline CDR1 is SGHRS and CDR2 YFSETQ. Trimming stripped 0 bases from V and 1 base from J, with 13 bases between.

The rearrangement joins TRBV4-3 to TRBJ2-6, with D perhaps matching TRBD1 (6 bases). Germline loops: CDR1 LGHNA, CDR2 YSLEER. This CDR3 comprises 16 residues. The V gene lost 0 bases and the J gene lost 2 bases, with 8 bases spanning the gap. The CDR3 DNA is TGCGCCAGCAGCCAAGATACAGGGACTGGGGCCAACGTCCTGACTTTC. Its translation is CASSQDTGTGANVLTF.

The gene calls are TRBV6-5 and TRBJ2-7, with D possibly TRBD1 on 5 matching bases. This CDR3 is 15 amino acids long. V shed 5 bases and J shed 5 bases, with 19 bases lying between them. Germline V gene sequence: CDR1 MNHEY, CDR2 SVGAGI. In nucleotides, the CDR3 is TGTGCCAGCAGTCCTAAGGGGCAGGGAACCCACGAGCAGTACTTC. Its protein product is CASSPKGQGTHEQYF.

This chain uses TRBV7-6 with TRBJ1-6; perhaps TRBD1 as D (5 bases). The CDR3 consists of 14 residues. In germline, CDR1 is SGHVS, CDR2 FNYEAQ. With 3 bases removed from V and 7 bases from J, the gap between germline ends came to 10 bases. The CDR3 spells CASSFQGLNSPLHF. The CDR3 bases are TGTGCCAGCAGCTTCCAGGGTTTGAATTCACCCCTCCACTTT.